The clone carrying this TCR beta chain was seen more than once but under ten times. The record originates from a study of human T cells and chemical hapten exposure. The library attached unique molecular identifiers to individual cDNA molecules. One entry per CDR3 protein, called by TCRdb with MiXCR from the RACE reads. The sample contains about 140,000 distinct CDR3 sequences, 12% of which appear only once. Time point described: patch test 2, 6 weeks after DPC sensitization. Specified treatment: therapeutic diphenylcyclopropenone sensitization with weekly scalp DPC. The source was whole blood, collected in connection with sensitization to the hapten diphenylcyclopropenone (DPC). The source is a woman aged 45-59 years with alopecia areata. Some clones in this sample may be carry-over from other donors' samples.

CDR3 nucleotides: TGTGCCAGCAGTCCCCGCGGCGGGAGGAACAATGAGCAGTTCTTC. The encoded protein is CASSPRGGRNNEQFF. The rearrangement uses TRBV6-5 and TRBJ2-1; 8 bases match TRBD2. Germline CDR1 reads MNHEY; CDR2 reads SVGAGI. J lost 5 bases, V lost 5 bases, and 8 bases had no gene match. This CDR3 comprises 15 residues.